These T cell receptor beta chains were read from a single sample in a study of radiotherapy plus CTLA-4 blockade in lung cancer. The protocol was immunoSEQ multiplex PCR, while the TCRdb copy is restricted to in-frame clones and leaves out a portion. Of some 30,000 clones detected, roughly four fifths appear once; the ten largest clones hold around 23%. The sample consisted of peripheral blood, taken from a patient treated with radiotherapy plus ipilimumab. These receptors were collected from a human donor with non-small cell lung cancer that progressed on radiotherapy plus ipilimumab. CDR3s include the opening cysteine and the closing phenylalanine or tryptophan.

cdr3_length v_call cdr3_aa
13 TRBV23-1 CASSHPGVYEQYF
15 TRBV7-9 CASSLGTGKENEQFF
18 TRBV5-4 CASSSGLAAGSSYNEQFF
15 TRBV14 CASSQGSTTGPEAFF
14 TRBV5-6 CASRVAGAPYEQYF
14 TRBV6-6 CASSEDFSGNTIYF
15 TRBV7-9 CASSLEWEGGYGYTF
16 TRBV5-1 CASSPKVSRVGETQYF
15 TRBV27 CASRPGTGYTGELFF
18 TRBV4-1 CASSRRLPAGGLTDTQYF
15 TRBV7-9 CASNPPEGTIGELFF
15 TRBV2 CASRRQGLVGNEQFF
13 TRBV7-3 CASSGTGFAEAFF
14 TRBV11-2 CASSFNTGQETQYF
13 TRBV25-1 CASSEDRGSGYTF